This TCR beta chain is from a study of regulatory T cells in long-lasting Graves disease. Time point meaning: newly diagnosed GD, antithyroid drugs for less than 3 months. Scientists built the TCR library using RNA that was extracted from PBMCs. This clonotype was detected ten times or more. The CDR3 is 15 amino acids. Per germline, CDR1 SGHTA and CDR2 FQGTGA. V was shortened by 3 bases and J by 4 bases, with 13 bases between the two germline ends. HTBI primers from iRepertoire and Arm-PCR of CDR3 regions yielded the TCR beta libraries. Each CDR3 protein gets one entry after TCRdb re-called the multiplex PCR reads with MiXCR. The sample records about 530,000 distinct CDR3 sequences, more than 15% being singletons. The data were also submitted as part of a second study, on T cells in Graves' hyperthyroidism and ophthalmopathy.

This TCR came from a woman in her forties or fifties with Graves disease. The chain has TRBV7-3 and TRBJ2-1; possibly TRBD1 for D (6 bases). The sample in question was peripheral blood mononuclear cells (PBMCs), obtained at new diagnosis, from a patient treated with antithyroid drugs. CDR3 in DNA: TGTGCCAGCAGCTTGGGGGTAGGGGGTTACAATGAGCAGTTCTTC. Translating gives CASSLGVGGYNEQFF.